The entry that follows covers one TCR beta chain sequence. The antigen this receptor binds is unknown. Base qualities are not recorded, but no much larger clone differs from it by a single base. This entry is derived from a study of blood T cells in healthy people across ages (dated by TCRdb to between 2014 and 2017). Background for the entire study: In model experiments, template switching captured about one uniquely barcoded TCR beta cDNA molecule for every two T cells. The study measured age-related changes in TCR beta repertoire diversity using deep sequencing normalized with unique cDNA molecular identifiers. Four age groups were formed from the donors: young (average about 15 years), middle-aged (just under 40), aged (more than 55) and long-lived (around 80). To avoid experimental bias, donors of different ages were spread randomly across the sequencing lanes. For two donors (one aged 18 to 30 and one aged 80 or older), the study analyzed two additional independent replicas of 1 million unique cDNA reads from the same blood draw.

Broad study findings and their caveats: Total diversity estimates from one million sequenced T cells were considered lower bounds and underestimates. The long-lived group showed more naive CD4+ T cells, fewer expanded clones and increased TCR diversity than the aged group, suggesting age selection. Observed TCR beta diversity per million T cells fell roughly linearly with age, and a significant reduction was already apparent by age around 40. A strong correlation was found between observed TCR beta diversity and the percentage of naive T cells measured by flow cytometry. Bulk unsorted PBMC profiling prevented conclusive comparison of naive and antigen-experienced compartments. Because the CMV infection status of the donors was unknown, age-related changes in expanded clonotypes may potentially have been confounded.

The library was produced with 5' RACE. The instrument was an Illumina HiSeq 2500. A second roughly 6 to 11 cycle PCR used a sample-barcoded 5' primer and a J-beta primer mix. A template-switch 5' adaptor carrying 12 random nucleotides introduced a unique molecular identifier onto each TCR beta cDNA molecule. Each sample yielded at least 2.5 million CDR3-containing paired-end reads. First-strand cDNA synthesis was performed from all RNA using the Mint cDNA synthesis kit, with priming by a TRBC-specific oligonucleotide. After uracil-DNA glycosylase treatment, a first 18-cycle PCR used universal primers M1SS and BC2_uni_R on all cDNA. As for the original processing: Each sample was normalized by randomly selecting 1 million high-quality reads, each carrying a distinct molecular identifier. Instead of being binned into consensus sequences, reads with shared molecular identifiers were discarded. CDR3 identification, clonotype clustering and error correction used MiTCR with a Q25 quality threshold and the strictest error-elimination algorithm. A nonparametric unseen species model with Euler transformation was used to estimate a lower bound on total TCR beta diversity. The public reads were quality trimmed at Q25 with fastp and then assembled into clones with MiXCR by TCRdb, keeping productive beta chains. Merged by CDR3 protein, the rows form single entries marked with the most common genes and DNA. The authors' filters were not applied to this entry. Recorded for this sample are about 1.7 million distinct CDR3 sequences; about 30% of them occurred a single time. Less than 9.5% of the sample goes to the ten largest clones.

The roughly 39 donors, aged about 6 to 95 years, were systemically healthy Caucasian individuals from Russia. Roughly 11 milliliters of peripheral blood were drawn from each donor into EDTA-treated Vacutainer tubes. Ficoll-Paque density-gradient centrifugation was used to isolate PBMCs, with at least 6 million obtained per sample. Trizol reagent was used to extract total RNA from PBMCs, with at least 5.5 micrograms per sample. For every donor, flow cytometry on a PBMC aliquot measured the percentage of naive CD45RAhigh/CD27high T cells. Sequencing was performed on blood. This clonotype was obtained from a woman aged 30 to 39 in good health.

The DNA is as follows: TGCAGTGCTAGAGATCCGGCAGCGAATTCACCCCTCCACTTT. This sequence encodes CSARDPAANSPLHF. The receptor chain draws on TRBV20-1 and TRBJ1-6; the D gene is not confidently resolved. At the junction V is shortened by 0 bases and J by 7 bases, with 10 bases in between. There are 14 amino acids in the CDR3, from cysteine to phenylalanine inclusive. Only CDR3 DNA remains: 42 bases, in frame from the first base. The germline V gene (reference sequence) yields DFQATT for CDR1 and SNEGSKA for CDR2.